One and the same sample provided the 32 T cell receptor beta chains below, sequenced in a study of T cells expressing NK-cell markers. TCRdb reprocessed the 5' RACE reads and reports one entry per CDR3 protein, with no DNA. The repertoire table contains 350,000 to 400,000 distinct CDR3 sequences. The sequenced sample consisted of blood T cells: a sorted CD56 or NKG2C T cell subset, CD4+ or CD8+ T cells, or bulk PBMC T cells (not recorded which). Receptors were obtained from a woman between 45 and 65 years old in good health.

The V and J genes are TRBV29-1 and TRBJ1-1; TCRdb outputs TRBD1, but without DNA this stays unchecked. CDR1 is SQVTM, CDR2 ANQGSEA, per germline. The length of the CDR3 is 16 residues. CDR3 sequence reads: CSVVGGRGDGNTEAFF.

The genes are TRBV18 and TRBJ2-3; absent DNA, TCRdb's TRBD2 call cannot be checked. CDR1 KGHSH and CDR2 LQKENI come from the germline V gene. The CDR3 spans 16 residues. Here the CDR3 reads CASSPLAGELTDTQYF.

This sequence joins TRBV5-1 and TRBJ1-1; with no DNA, the TCRdb D assignment of TRBD1 cannot be verified. The CDR3 length is 14 residues. The germline gives CDR1 SGHRS, CDR2 YFSETQ. Here the CDR3 reads CASKDPGRKTEAFF.

The V call is TRBV14, the J call TRBJ2-3; there is no DNA to check the TCRdb D call of TRBD1. The CDR3 contains 15 residues. The germline gives CDR1 SGHDN, CDR2 FVKESK. The CDR3 protein is CASSQRGVFTDTQYF.

V usage is TRBV11-3 and J usage is TRBJ1-3; the D call from TCRdb, TRBD1, cannot be confirmed without DNA. The CDR3 runs to 17 residues. Germline lookup yields CDR1 SGHNT and CDR2 YENEEA. The CDR3 spells CASSLNPRGYSGNTIYF.

J is TRBJ2-3 and V is TRBV7-2; TCRdb's D call of TRBD1 is untestable without DNA. Germline CDR1 SGHTA, CDR2 FQGNSA. CDR3 length: 13 residues. The CDR3 here is CASSDMGVDTQYF.

V usage is TRBV20-1 and J usage is TRBJ2-5. The CDR3 runs 12 residues. The germline V gene encodes CDR1 DFQATT and CDR2 SNEGSKA (reference sequence). The CDR3 region is CSAFGRSASQYF.

The V call is TRBV27, the J call TRBJ2-5; TCRdb picks TRBD1, but there is no DNA to check that call. The V gene's germline CDR1 is MNHEY and CDR2 SMNVEV (reference sequence). The CDR3 sequence is 15 residues long. The CDR3: CASSLLGQGGETQYF.

The chain couples TRBV9 to TRBJ2-7; TCRdb reports TRBD1, a call that lacks DNA to check it against. Germline loops: CDR1 SGDLS, CDR2 YYNGEE. CDR3 length equals 16 residues. CDR3 region: CASSVGGADRAYEQYF.

V gene TRBV6-6 combines with J gene TRBJ2-7; TCRdb's assignment of TRBD1 cannot be checked, as there is no DNA. This CDR3 has 13 amino acids. CDR1 MNHNY and CDR2 SVGAGI come from the germline V gene (reference sequence). CDR3 sequence reads: CASSYQRQVEQYF.

The V and J genes are TRBV27 and TRBJ2-3. The CDR3 sequence is 13 residues long. Germline V lookup: CDR1 MNHEY, CDR2 SMNVEV (reference sequence). The CDR3 sequence is CASSFINTDTQYF.

V is TRBV24-1 and J is TRBJ2-7; TCRdb picks TRBD1, but there is no DNA to check that call. Germline CDR1 reads KGHDR; CDR2 reads SFDVKD. The length of the CDR3 is 14 residues. CDR3 sequence reads: CATSDPPPTYEQYF.

This rearrangement joins TRBV5-1 to TRBJ2-1; TCRdb reports TRBD2, a call that lacks DNA to check it against. This CDR3 contains 16 residues. Germline values: CDR1 SGHRS, CDR2 YFSETQ. The CDR3 region is CASSFSAGLGNNEQFF.

The CDR3 protein is CASSLGRSNYGYTF. This chain joins TRBV3-1 and TRBJ1-2. CDR1 LGHDT and CDR2 YNNKEL come from the germline V gene (reference sequence). CDR3 length: 14 amino acids.

CDR3 protein: CASSQGVSGGSYEQYF. This chain uses TRBV3-1 with TRBJ2-7. CDR1 LGHDT and CDR2 YNNKEL come from the germline V gene (reference sequence). CDR3 size: 16 residues.

The chain employs TRBV6-5 and TRBJ2-2; TCRdb proposes TRBD2, but this gene call is untestable without DNA. The CDR3 contains 14 residues. Germline V gene lookup returns CDR1 MNHEY and CDR2 SVGAGI. The CDR3 here is CASSYLTSTGELFF.

The J gene is TRBJ1-1, the V gene TRBV10-2. This CDR3 comprises 14 residues. Germline V gives CDR1 WSHSY, CDR2 SAAADI. The CDR3 loop is CASSPYRIGTEAFF.

The chain has TRBV5-1 and TRBJ2-2; TCRdb reports TRBD2, a call that lacks DNA to check it against. This CDR3 has 15 residues. From germline, CDR1 is SGHRS and CDR2 YFSETQ. The CDR3 loop is CASSFMGLNTGELFF.

The rearrangement links TRBV6-5 to TRBJ1-3. This CDR3 spans 13 amino acids. The germline V gene encodes CDR1 MNHEY and CDR2 SVGAGI. Here the CDR3 reads CASTFDPGNTIYF.

The chain employs TRBV4-2 and TRBJ1-5. Germline CDR1 and CDR2: LGHNA and YNFKEQ. This CDR3 has 12 residues. CDR3 loop: CASSQGEGPQHF.

The genes are TRBV20-1 and TRBJ2-1; the TCRdb call, TRBD2, lacks DNA for checking. Germline CDR1 DFQATT, CDR2 SNEGSKA (reference sequence). The length of the CDR3 is 16 residues. Here the CDR3 reads CSALWTSGEAYNEQFF.

The V gene is TRBV28, the J gene TRBJ2-5. The CDR3 extends over 15 amino acids. Germline V gene data show CDR1 as MDHEN and CDR2 as SYDVKM. The CDR3 loop reads CASSSPQGSQETQYF.

The gene calls are TRBV18 and TRBJ2-5. There are 13 residues in the CDR3. Germline V gives CDR1 KGHSH, CDR2 LQKENI. The CDR3 reads CASSPDPQKTQYF.

This sequence joins TRBV3-1 and TRBJ2-5; TCRdb proposes TRBD2, but this gene call is untestable without DNA. Germline V gene data show CDR1 as LGHDT and CDR2 as YNNKEL (reference sequence). CDR3 length equals 17 residues. CDR3 loop: CASSQDPDSGRPQTQYF.

This chain connects TRBV15 to TRBJ2-3; TCRdb's D call of TRBD2 is untestable without DNA. The CDR3 runs to 16 residues. Germline V gives CDR1 LNHNV, CDR2 YYDKDF (reference sequence). CDR3 protein: CATRRLVGGRTDTQYF.

V usage is TRBV29-1 and J usage is TRBJ2-2; absent DNA, TCRdb's TRBD1 call cannot be checked. This CDR3 is built from 12 residues. Germline V gives CDR1 SQVTM, CDR2 ANQGSEA. CDR3 region: CSAGQGFGELFF.

J is TRBJ2-7 and V is TRBV25-1; TCRdb's assignment of TRBD1 cannot be checked, as there is no DNA. This CDR3 has 14 amino acids. Per the germline V gene, CDR1 is MGHDK and CDR2 is SYGVNS. The CDR3 spells CASSFPGGTYEQYF.

The gene calls are TRBV6-4 and TRBJ2-3; as DNA is missing, the TRBD2 call by TCRdb cannot be tested. The CDR3 covers 15 residues. Germline V gene sequence: CDR1 MRHNA, CDR2 SNTAGT. The CDR3 region is CASSDSGRATDTQYF.

This rearrangement joins TRBV5-1 to TRBJ1-1; TCRdb indicates TRBD1, and absent DNA this call remains unverified. The CDR3 is 14 amino acids. Germline CDR1 is SGHRS and CDR2 is YFSETQ. This CDR3 reads CASTIIGGNTEAFF.

This chain joins TRBV5-1 and TRBJ1-1. This CDR3 is 12 amino acids long. Germline CDR1 and CDR2: SGHRS and YFSETQ. The CDR3 sequence: CASGKGNTEAFF.

V usage is TRBV19 and J usage is TRBJ2-7; as DNA is missing, the TRBD1 call by TCRdb cannot be tested. The CDR3 extends over 18 amino acids. In germline, CDR1 is LNHDA, CDR2 SQIVND (reference sequence). This CDR3 reads CASSYGQGARRLGDEQYF.

This chain connects TRBV12-3 or TRBV12-4 to TRBJ2-7; TCRdb reports TRBD1, a call that lacks DNA to check it against. There are 14 residues in the CDR3. The chain's CDR3 is CASSLTGRSTEQYF.